This T cell receptor (beta chain) derives from a study of blood T cell repertoires in COVID-19. Study at large: Acute and convalescent COVID-19 samples came from the United States, Italy and Spain. PBMCs, B-cell-depleted T cells, or T cells were the source of the cDNA or gDNA that made up the material.

The table lists this clone with a few counts. This CDR3 spans 18 amino acids. J gave up 1 base and V 6 bases, and 11 bases lay outside the gene matches. Germline V CDR1 and CDR2: MNHEY, SMNVEV (reference sequence). As originally analysed: From reference gene primer amplification, estimates of nucleated cell counts were derived. The repertoire was sequenced with immunoSEQ multiplex PCR; TCRdb's copy has only in-frame clones and lacks some. Clone size and V and J calls were adopted from that table, with D and trimming inferred from the DNA. The table records 200,000 to 250,000 clones, 82% of them present only once.

Sequencing was done on a sample of peripheral blood. The genes are TRBV27 and TRBJ2-6; TRBD1 matches 8 bases. The TCR originated in an elderly woman with active or convalescent COVID-19. CDR3 in amino acids: CASSWTGNPWSGANVLTF. The DNA of the CDR3 is TGTGCCAGCAGCTGGACAGGGAACCCGTGGTCTGGGGCCAACGTCCTGACTTTC.